This TCR beta chain was retrieved from a study of low-dose radiotherapy and immunotherapy resistance in tumors. Study details: The study gave Cohort 2 1 Gy per fraction every two weeks, totaling 13 Gy over 26 weeks.

Time point of the sample: before trial treatment. As for this clonotype: The likely explanation is a read error, given a far larger clone one base away.

Both TCRalpha and TCRbeta chains were reverse transcribed with V-gene-specific primers. Over roughly 18 PCR cycles, TCRs were amplified from a constant-region primer and V-primer adapter. In vitro transcription amplified the mRNA that had been isolated. TCRdb reanalysed the reads using MiXCR and keeps one entry per CDR3 protein. Of around 65,000 distinct CDR3 sequences in the sample, 26% were seen once. This material consisted of PBMCs, taken before treatment. The sequence was obtained from a male donor with rectosigmoid adenocarcinoma.

Written as DNA, the CDR3 is TGCAGCGTGGAGACTAGCGGCTCCTACGAGCAGTTCTTC. Its protein is CSVETSGSYEQFF. The gene calls are TRBV29-1 and TRBJ2-1; 9 bases align to TRBD2. The length of the CDR3 is 13 residues. After removal of 6 bases from V and 10 bases from J, the junction contained 10 bases not matched to a gene. Germline CDR1 and CDR2: SQVTM and ANQGSEA.